The rows below give T cell receptor beta chains drawn from one sample of a study of tumor and adjacent non-tumor tissue in lung cancer. TCRdb reprocessed the multiplex PCR reads via MiXCR and lists one record per CDR3 protein. The table records around 82,000 distinct CDR3 sequences, approximately 81% of them present only once. The sample consisted of distant non-tumor lung tissue. These receptors came from a man aged 55-75 years with non-small cell lung cancer. Each CDR3 is given with its conserved first and last residue. The D gene is left open where the match is weak. Rows may omit the clone size; those that give it use once, few, many or a size class.

v_call	clone_size	j_call	d_call	cdr3_nt	cdr3_aa
TRBV11-2	NA	TRBJ2-5	NA	TGTACCAGCAGCTCCACAATGGGGGGACTTAAGGAGACCCAGTACTTC	CTSSSTMGGLKETQYF
TRBV7-9	NA	TRBJ1-1	NA	TGTGCCAGCAGCCTTACGGACAGCCCTGACACTTTCTTT	CASSLTDSPDTFF
TRBV12-3/TRBV12-4	many	TRBJ2-1	TRBD2	TGTGCCAGCAGAGGACTAGCGGGATTGGATGAGCAGTTCTTC	CASRGLAGLDEQFF
TRBV20-1	NA	TRBJ2-3	TRBD2	TGCTGTGCCTACCCAGCGGGGACCATAGATACGCAGTATTTT	CCAYPAGTIDTQYF
TRBV14	NA	TRBJ2-7	TRBD2	TGTGCCAGCAGCCTCAAACTAGCGTCACTGTACTTC	CASSLKLASLYF
TRBV12-3/TRBV12-4	NA	TRBJ2-1	NA	TGTACCAGCCGTTTTCTGCAGGGGCCTATAGGTGGCCATGAGCAGTTCTTC	CTSRFLQGPIGGHEQFF
TRBV11-3	NA	TRBJ1-1	NA	TGTGCCAGCAGCACGCACCGACGGCAGACTGGAGCTTTCTTT	CASSTHRRQTGAFF
TRBV29-1	few	TRBJ2-2	NA	TGCAGTGTTGCTCAGGACACGAACACCGGGGAGCTGTTTTTT	CSVAQDTNTGELFF
TRBV11-2	NA	TRBJ2-7	NA	TGTGCCAGCAGTATCAGGGGCCCCTACGAGCAGTACTTC	CASSIRGPYEQYF
TRBV24-1	NA	TRBJ1-2	TRBD1	TGTGCCACCAGTGAGGGACAGGGCCATGACTACACCTTC	CATSEGQGHDYTF
TRBV4-2	NA	TRBJ2-6	NA	TGTGTCAGCAGCGAAGAGTTGAGTTATGGGGCCAACGTCCTGACTTTC	CVSSEELSYGANVLTF
TRBV5-6	NA	TRBJ1-5	NA	TGTGCCAGCAGCTCCAAAGGGGACTGCCAGCCCCAGCATTTT	CASSSKGDCQPQHF
TRBV11-2	few	TRBJ2-7	TRBD2	TGCGCCAGCAGCACTTCTAGCGGGGAGGCTCGGGAGCAGTACTTC	CASSTSSGEAREQYF
TRBV20-1	NA	TRBJ2-3	NA	TGCAGTGCTGGCGGGCATTCGAGCACATATACGCAGTATTTT	CSAGGHSSTYTQYF
TRBV6-5	NA	TRBJ1-1	NA	TGTGCCAGCATAACCCGAAGACTACGCGGAAACACTAAAGCTTTCTTT	CASITRRLRGNTKAFF
TRBV4-2	NA	TRBJ2-6	NA	TGTGCCAGCAGCCAAGAGGGTGGATCCCCTGGGGCCAACGTCCTGAGCTTC	CASSQEGGSPGANVLSF
TRBV5-1	NA	TRBJ2-2	NA	TGCGCCAGCATCTCCTGGGCGAGTGGAGGGGACCTGTTTTTT	CASISWASGGDLFF
TRBV11-2	NA	TRBJ2-6	NA	TGTGCCAGCAGTCCTACCCATGGGGCCAACGACCTGACTTTC	CASSPTHGANDLTF
TRBV6-1	once	TRBJ1-3	NA	TGTGCCAGCATATTACAGAGTTTCTCTGGAAACATCATGTATTTT	CASILQSFSGNIMYF
TRBV12-3/TRBV12-4	NA	TRBJ2-5	NA	TGTGTCAGCAGTTTTTCAGGCGCAGGGACCCAGTACTTC	CVSSFSGAGTQYF
TRBV11-2	NA	TRBJ2-1	TRBD1	TGTGTCAGCAGCCAAGACGGACAGGTGTACAATGAGCAGTTCTTC	CVSSQDGQVYNEQFF
TRBV6-1	NA	TRBJ2-7	NA	TGTGCCAGCAGTGGAACCTCTCGAGTACCAATCCACGAGCAGTACTTC	CASSGTSRVPIHEQYF
TRBV20-1	NA	TRBJ2-2	TRBD2	TGCAATGCCACGAGCGGGGGGAGCACCGGGCAGCTGTTTTTT	CNATSGGSTGQLFF
TRBV7-8	NA	TRBJ1-1	NA	TGTACCAGGAGCTTCGACACTGAAGCTTTCTTT	CTRSFDTEAFF
TRBV12-3/TRBV12-4	NA	TRBJ1-1	TRBD1	TGTGCCAGCAGCATGACTACGACAGGGGTCATGAACACCGAAGCTTTCTTT	CASSMTTTGVMNTEAFF
TRBV6-1	NA	TRBJ1-1	TRBD1	TGTGCCAGCTGTGGGGACAGGAAAGTTTTCTTT	CASCGDRKVFF
TRBV20-1	NA	TRBJ1-5	NA	TGCAGTGCTAAGTCTGCAGCGGTTGATCAGCCCCAACATTTT	CSAKSAAVDQPQHF
TRBV20-1	NA	TRBJ1-1	TRBD1	TGCAATGCTAGGGCGGGACAGCCGAACGCTGAAGCTTTCTTT	CNARAGQPNAEAFF
TRBV11-2	NA	TRBJ2-5	NA	TGTGCCAGCAGCCCCACAATGGTGGGGCCAAAGGATACCCAGTACTTC	CASSPTMVGPKDTQYF
TRBV12-3/TRBV12-4	NA	TRBJ2-3	TRBD1	TGTGCCAGCAGTGACAGGGTGGAGGCAACATATACGCAGTATTTT	CASSDRVEATYTQYF
TRBV4-3	NA	TRBJ2-6	NA	TGCGCCAGCAACCAAGAGGCGGTGTCTGGGGCCAAGGTCCTGACCTTC	CASNQEAVSGAKVLTF
TRBV20-1	NA	TRBJ1-4	NA	TGCAGTGTTGAATGTGCTAATGAAAAACTGTTTTTT	CSVECANEKLFF
TRBV11-2	NA	TRBJ1-1	NA	NA	CAIVGRGTEAFF
TRBV5-4	NA	TRBJ2-1	NA	TGTTTCAGCAGCTTTATAGTGGGGCCTAACAATGAGCAGTTCTTC	CFSSFIVGPNNEQFF
TRBV7-2	NA	TRBJ2-7	TRBD2	TGTGCCAGCAGCTTCGGGATTAGCGGGGTCTTAGAGCAGTACTTC	CASSFGISGVLEQYF
TRBV12-3/TRBV12-4	once	TRBJ2-6	TRBD1	TGTGCCAGCAGTTTCCGTATCCGGGACAGTTCCTCTGGGGCCAACCTCCTGACTTTC	CASSFRIRDSSSGANLLTF
TRBV6-2/TRBV6-3	once	TRBJ2-5	NA	TGTGCCAGCAGTTATCTAGGATTACGTGAGCAGTACTTC	CASSYLGLREQYF
TRBV30	NA	TRBJ2-3	TRBD2	TGTGCCTGGAGTACTAGCGGGGGAGGTACAGATACGCAGTATTTT	CAWSTSGGGTDTQYF